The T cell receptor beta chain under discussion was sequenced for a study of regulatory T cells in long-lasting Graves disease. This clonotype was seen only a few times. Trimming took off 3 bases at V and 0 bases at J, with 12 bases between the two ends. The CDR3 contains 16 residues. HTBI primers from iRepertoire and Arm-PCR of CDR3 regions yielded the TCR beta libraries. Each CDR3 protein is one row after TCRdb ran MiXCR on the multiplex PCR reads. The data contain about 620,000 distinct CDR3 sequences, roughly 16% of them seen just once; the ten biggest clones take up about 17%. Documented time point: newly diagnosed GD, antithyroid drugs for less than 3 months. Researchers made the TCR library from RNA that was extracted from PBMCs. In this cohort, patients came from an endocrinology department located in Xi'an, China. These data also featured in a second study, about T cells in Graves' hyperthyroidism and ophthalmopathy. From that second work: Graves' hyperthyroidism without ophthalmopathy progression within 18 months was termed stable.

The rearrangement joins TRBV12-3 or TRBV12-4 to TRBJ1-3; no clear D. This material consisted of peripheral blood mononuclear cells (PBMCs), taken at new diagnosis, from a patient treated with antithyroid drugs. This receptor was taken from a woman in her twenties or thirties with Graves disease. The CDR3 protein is CASSFYLVGSGNTIYF. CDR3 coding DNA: TGTGCCAGCAGTTTTTACTTAGTCGGCTCTGGAAACACCATATATTTT.